The next 28 T cell receptor beta chains were all read from a single sample in a study of CD8 T cells in ankylosing spondylitis. Study results and limitations: A motif of eight highly homologous TCR beta variants was seen as apparently characteristic of ankylosing spondylitis blood.

The antigens for these receptors are not known. TCRdb re-analysed the 5' RACE reads in MiXCR, keeping a single row per CDR3 protein. The sample yields approximately 550,000 distinct CDR3 sequences, 12% seen once. Sequenced sample: blood, either unsorted or a sorted T cell fraction (not recorded which). The source of these receptors is a male donor with ankylosing spondylitis.

The V call is TRBV19, the J call TRBJ2-1; possibly TRBD2 for D (5 bases). Germline values: CDR1 LNHDA, CDR2 SQIVND (reference sequence). Trimming took off 3 bases at V and 6 bases at J, with 12 bases between the two ends. This CDR3 spans 14 amino acids. The CDR3 spells CASSMRELLNEQFF. The CDR3 DNA reads TGTGCCAGTAGTATGAGGGAGCTCCTCAATGAGCAGTTCTTC.

This chain joins TRBV10-1 and TRBJ1-3; D remains unclear. Between the trimmed V and J ends, which lost 0 bases and 8 bases, there was a span of 8 bases. The germline CDR1 and CDR2 sequences are WNHNN and SYGVQD (reference sequence). The CDR3 covers 13 residues. The CDR3 protein is CASSESTRDTIYF. CDR3 nucleotides: TGCGCCAGCAGTGAGTCTACGAGGGACACCATATATTTT.

DNA for the CDR3: TGTGCCAGCAGCCCCCCTGGGGTGGTCGAGCAGTACTTC. Encoded protein: CASSPPGVVEQYF. The J gene is TRBJ2-7, the V gene TRBV7-2; D unclear. The CDR3 totals 13 residues. The V and J ends lost 5 bases and 6 bases respectively, with 14 bases between them. Germline V gives CDR1 SGHTA, CDR2 FQGNSA.

This chain links TRBV7-8 with TRBJ2-7; possibly TRBD2 for D (7 bases). CDR1 is SGHVS and CDR2 is FQNEAQ in the germline V gene. V was clipped by 8 bases and J by 3 bases, with 17 bases between them. The CDR3 consists of 14 residues. CDR3 sequence: CASLGARGDYEQYF. The CDR3 region has the DNA TGTGCCAGCTTGGGGGCACGGGGGGACTACGAGCAGTACTTC.

The sample holds a few counts of this clonotype. V is TRBV20-1 and J is TRBJ2-3; 7 positions match TRBD1. There are 12 residues in the CDR3. The trim removed 3 bases at V and 6 bases at J, leaving 3 bases unmatched. Germline V gene sequence: CDR1 DFQATT, CDR2 SNEGSKA (reference sequence). The CDR3 sequence: CSASPTGDTQYF. In DNA, the CDR3 is TGCAGTGCTAGCCCGACAGGGGATACGCAGTATTTT.

The chain is built from TRBV5-1 and TRBJ2-6; D is unresolved. The CDR3 is made up of 15 amino acids. Germline CDR1 is SGHRS and CDR2 is YFSETQ. Trimming left V 0 bases short and J 0 bases short, with 4 bases between. CDR3 region: CASSLESSGANVLTF. The CDR3 nucleotides are TGCGCCAGCAGCTTGGAAAGCTCTGGGGCCAACGTCCTGACTTTC.

This clonotype was observed a handful of times. The chain carries TRBV9 and TRBJ1-6, with 10 bases lining up with TRBD1. The germline gives CDR1 SGDLS, CDR2 YYNGEE. V shed 3 bases and J 10 bases; nucleotides not matched to a gene: 10. The CDR3 covers 16 residues. CDR3 protein: CASSGSKTGGWSPLHF. The DNA for the CDR3 is TGTGCCAGCAGCGGCTCTAAGACAGGGGGCTGGTCACCCCTCCACTTT.

This CDR3 reads CSARPGTGPYNEQFF. CDR3 nucleotides: TGCAGTGCTAGGCCCGGGACAGGGCCCTACAATGAGCAGTTCTTC. The chain has TRBV20-1 and TRBJ2-1; 9 bases line up with TRBD1. The CDR3 length is 15 residues. Trimming cost V 3 bases and J 2 bases; bases outside gene matches: 5. Germline CDR1 and CDR2: DFQATT and SNEGSKA (reference sequence).

In this sample, this clonotype turned up a few times. The chain links TRBV25-1 to TRBJ1-4; D might be TRBD1 (5 bases). V dropped 6 bases and J dropped 2 bases, with 13 bases sitting between them. Germline loops: CDR1 MGHDK, CDR2 SYGVNS. The CDR3 loop spans 15 amino acids. The CDR3 DNA is TGTGCCAGCAGCCGACGTGGGGGGACTAATGAAAAACTGTTTTTT. Translating it yields CASSRRGGTNEKLFF. The full variable domain, completed using reference TRBV25-1 and TRBJ1-4, is EADIYQTPRYLVIGTGKKITLECSQTMGHDKMYWYQQDPGMELHLIHYSYGVNSTEKGDLSSESTVSRIRTEHFPLTLESARPSHTSQYLCASSRRGGTNEKLFFGSGTQLSVL.

This clonotype has a handful of counts. The rearrangement uses TRBV3-1 and TRBJ1-1, with D possibly matching TRBD1 (5 bases). Germline loops: CDR1 LGHDT, CDR2 YNNKEL (reference sequence). This CDR3 comprises 18 residues. Trimming removed 0 bases from V and 2 bases from J, with 19 bases in between. CDR3 nucleotide sequence: TGTGCCAGCAGCCAAGACGGGGGGAAAACTTGGAGAAACACTGAAGCTTTCTTT. This gives the protein CASSQDGGKTWRNTEAFF.

This CDR3 reads CASTMGVRYNEQFF. CDR3 in DNA: TGTGCCAGCACCATGGGAGTTAGGTACAATGAGCAGTTCTTC. The chain combines TRBV7-2 with TRBJ2-1; D perhaps matches TRBD2 (5 bases). V lost 7 bases to trimming and J lost 4 bases, with 14 bases between them. The germline CDR1 and CDR2 sequences are SGHTA and FQGNSA. This CDR3 comprises 14 residues.

The V gene is TRBV5-1, the J gene TRBJ1-1; D is unresolved. Germline V CDR1 and CDR2: SGHRS, YFSETQ. V lost 7 bases to trimming and J lost 2 bases, with 12 bases between them. The CDR3 loop spans 13 amino acids. CDR3 sequence reads: CASSPVSNTEAFF. DNA for the CDR3: TGCGCCAGCTCCCCAGTCAGTAACACTGAAGCTTTCTTT.

V gene TRBV20-1 combines with J gene TRBJ2-5; 14 positions match TRBD2. Losses at the gene ends were 5 bases for V and 5 bases for J; bases not matched to a gene: 7. The CDR3 consists of 15 residues. CDR1 and CDR2 from the germline V gene are DFQATT and SNEGSKA (reference sequence). The CDR3 bases are TGCAGTGCTCAACCGGGACTAGCGGGAGAGGAGACCCAGTACTTC. Its translation is CSAQPGLAGEETQYF.

The gene calls are TRBV5-1 and TRBJ1-1; D gene uncertain. The CDR3 is made up of 15 amino acids. Germline V gives CDR1 SGHRS, CDR2 YFSETQ. V shed 0 bases and J shed 3 bases, with 12 bases lying between them. CDR3 loop: CASSLDDLVDTEAFF. CDR3 sequence (DNA): TGCGCCAGCAGCTTGGACGACCTCGTGGACACTGAAGCTTTCTTT.

This clonotype was counted only a few times. The chain is built from TRBV5-1 and TRBJ2-1; 14 bases align to TRBD2. CDR1 and CDR2 from the germline V gene are SGHRS and YFSETQ. This CDR3 region has 20 residues. V dropped 2 bases and J dropped 4; count of bases not matched to a gene: 14. The CDR3 sequence is CASSFFPGLAGVPRYNEQFF. The CDR3 nucleotides read TGCGCCAGCAGCTTTTTCCCGGGACTAGCGGGAGTTCCGCGATACAATGAGCAGTTCTTC.

The rearrangement joins TRBV21-1 to TRBJ2-7; the D segment call TRBD2 is taken from the table without a DNA check. TRBV21-1 is recorded as a pseudogene. CDR3 size: 17 residues. The CDR3 protein is CASSKENPSGSSYEQYV. In DNA form, the CDR3 reads TGTGCCAGCAGCAAAGAGAACCCTAGCGGGAGCTCCTACGAGCAGTACGTC.

This clonotype was detected a few times. This sequence joins TRBV20-1 and TRBJ1-1, with TRBD1 matching over 9 bases. V lost 6 bases, J lost 5 bases, and 7 bases stayed unmatched. Per the germline V gene, CDR1 is DFQATT and CDR2 is SNEGSKA (reference sequence). This CDR3 has 13 residues. The CDR3 region is CSAGTGRGTEAFF. CDR3 coding DNA: TGCAGTGCCGGGACAGGGCGAGGGACTGAAGCTTTCTTT.

The CDR3 spells CASSTASGTPSYNEQFF. The DNA of the CDR3 is TGTGCCAGCAGCACGGCTAGCGGGACCCCCTCCTACAATGAGCAGTTCTTC. The V call is TRBV4-2, the J call TRBJ2-1; the match to TRBD2 covers 9 bases. Germline-derived CDR1 and CDR2 are LGHNA and YNFKEQ. The CDR3 length is 17 residues. With 5 bases clipped from V and 0 bases from J, the junction kept 8 bases outside the gene matches.

The CDR3 coding sequence is TGCAGTGCTAGGTCCCCGGAACAGGGGGCAACTGAAGCTTTCTTT. Translation gives CSARSPEQGATEAFF. The chain has TRBV20-1 and TRBJ1-1; 9 nucleotides align to TRBD1. Germline loops: CDR1 DFQATT, CDR2 SNEGSKA (reference sequence). With 3 bases clipped from V and 5 bases from J, the junction kept 10 bases outside the gene matches. The CDR3 totals 15 residues.

This chain uses TRBV12-3 or TRBV12-4 with TRBJ2-2, with unresolved D. V lost 6 bases and J lost 5, with 19 bases in between. The CDR3 runs to 16 residues. Here the CDR3 reads CASSTGVQLGTGELFF. CDR3 sequence (DNA): TGTGCCAGCAGCACTGGGGTCCAGCTAGGGACCGGGGAGCTGTTTTTT.

This clonotype has just a few counts. The gene calls are TRBV24-1 and TRBJ2-7; a possible D gene is TRBD1 (6 bases). Germline V gene data show CDR1 as KGHDR and CDR2 as SFDVKD. The CDR3 loop spans 14 amino acids. Trimming cost V 3 bases and J 4 bases, with 12 bases left between them. CDR3 region: CATSDRMDRYEQYV. The CDR3 region has the DNA TGTGCCACCAGTGATCGAATGGACAGATACGAGCAGTACGTC.

The V gene is TRBV29-1, the J gene TRBJ2-1; TRBD1 matches 8 bases. Germline values: CDR1 SQVTM, CDR2 ANQGSEA. This CDR3 is 16 amino acids long. V shed 6 bases, J shed 5 bases, and the junction held 15 bases outside the gene matches. The CDR3 loop reads CSVNHADRALDNEQFF. The CDR3 bases are TGCAGCGTGAACCACGCGGACAGGGCCTTGGACAATGAGCAGTTCTTC.

This chain links TRBV27 with TRBJ1-1; D possibly corresponds to TRBD1 (5 bases). Germline values: CDR1 MNHEY, CDR2 SMNVEV (reference sequence). V was shortened by 7 bases and J by 0 bases, with 24 bases between the two germline ends. The CDR3 is 18 residues long. CDR3 sequence: CASTQRVGDGRMNTEAFF. Written as DNA, the CDR3 is TGTGCCAGCACCCAGAGAGTAGGGGATGGCAGAATGAACACTGAAGCTTTCTTT.

Concerning this clonotype: A junction end diverges from the germline sequence, so it may reflect a read error. J is TRBJ2-5 and V is TRBV9, with unresolved D. This CDR3 is built from 12 residues. The V gene's germline CDR1 is SGDLS and CDR2 YYNGEE. The CDR3 spells CASSVDQGTQYF. Written as DNA, the CDR3 is TGTGCCAGCAGCGTAGACCAAGGGACCCAGTACTTC.

This clonotype has a handful of counts. V and J are TRBV12-3 or TRBV12-4 and TRBJ2-7, with unresolved D. V was shortened by 3 bases and J by 4 bases, with 10 bases between the two germline ends. This CDR3 region has 13 residues. CDR3 region: CASSLANLYEQYF. CDR3 sequence (DNA): TGTGCCAGCAGTTTGGCCAATTTATACGAGCAGTACTTC.

The sample holds many counts of this clonotype. The chain links TRBV7-2 to TRBJ2-1; D may be TRBD2 (5 bases). The CDR3 extends over 14 amino acids. V was shortened by 7 bases and J by 5 bases, with 15 bases between the two germline ends. Germline loops: CDR1 SGHTA, CDR2 FQGNSA. The CDR3 sequence is CASKGQLADNEQFF. CDR3 DNA sequence: TGTGCCAGCAAAGGGCAGCTAGCAGACAATGAGCAGTTCTTC.

This clonotype has a handful of counts. The genes are TRBV27 and TRBJ2-5; TRBD2 aligns across 11 bases. V lost 10 bases to trimming and J lost 5 bases; unmatched junction nucleotides: 12. CDR1 is MNHEY and CDR2 is SMNVEV in the germline V gene (reference sequence). There are 15 residues in the CDR3. CDR3 sequence: CATSDSGRAMETQYF. For the CDR3, the DNA is TGTGCCACTTCGGATAGCGGGAGGGCCATGGAGACCCAGTACTTC.

The chain links TRBV2 to TRBJ2-7; the D gene is possibly TRBD2 (5 bases). From germline, CDR1 is SNHLY and CDR2 FYNNEI. Trimming removed 1 base at V and 6 bases at J, with 7 bases between. This CDR3 has 12 amino acids. CDR3 residues: CASSEEGGEQYF. For the CDR3, the DNA is TGTGCCAGCAGTGAAGAAGGAGGCGAGCAGTACTTC.